Included here is one TCR beta chain sequence, with context. It lacks a known antigen. The sample holds no much larger clone one base away, and base qualities are not on file. TCRbeta CDR3 regions were amplified from genomic DNA using the immunoSEQ Assay, a bias-controlled multiplex PCR. Processing in the source paper ran as follows. Nucleated cell counts per sample were estimated from amplification of reference gene primers within the assay. To quantify the absolute abundance of each unique TCRbeta CDR3 rearrangement, sequence reads were collapsed and filtered. For each sample, productive Simpson clonality was calculated by taking the square root of Simpson's diversity index across productive rearrangements. Drawn from immuneACCESS, this table holds only the in-frame rearrangements with V and J called that TCRdb kept. Clones are partly lost; checked studies trace under half to an unresolved V gene and leave the rest unexplained. For V, J and clone size, that table is used; D and trimming come from the DNA. The sample has under 450,000 clones on record, roughly 87% of them singletons. Roughly 3% of the sample comes from the top ten.

The germline V gene sets CDR1 to KGHSH and CDR2 to LQKENI. From the cysteine through the phenylalanine, the CDR3 covers 15 amino acids. Just CDR3 DNA is preserved here, 45 bases in frame from base 1. V drops 8 bases and J drops 2 bases, leaving 16 bases in between. These data are taken from a study of blood T cell repertoires in COVID-19 (dated by TCRdb to 2018 to 2021). In the study overall: Samples covering the acute and convalescent phases of COVID-19 were provided by collaborators in the United States, Italy and Spain. The material from the prospective study consisted of cDNA or gDNA derived from T cells, B-cell-depleted T cells, or PBMCs. Where HLA class I and class II types were available, the types were taken from metadata supplied by the sample provider, not from assay-based typing. A de-identified subject ID, COVID-19 status, age in years and sex were almost always included in the sample metadata. The samples were drawn from two sources: the first 160 participants of the ongoing ImmuneRACE study, and fewer than 1,500 subjects contributed by 6 global collaborators. The dataset comprised deeply sampled blood TCRbeta repertoires from subjects exposed to, actively infected with, or recovered from COVID-19. The repertoires were released in a freely available public database intended as a resource for research on the immune response to SARS-CoV-2.

Participants in the prospective study were enrolled through a virtual design, were aged about 18 to 89 years, and lived in under 25 United States geographic areas. In the prospective study, participants were assigned to cohorts based on the clinical history participants reported in a screening survey and a study questionnaire. Recovered participants in ImmuneRACE Cohort 3 were defined as having two consecutive negative NP/OP PCR tests, clearance from a healthcare professional, or resolution of symptoms. In the prospective study, whole blood, serum and a nasopharyngeal or oropharyngeal swab were collected from each participant by mobile phlebotomists. Prospective study participants could optionally give additional blood draws and questionnaires over an approximately 2-month period. Before DNA extraction, prospective study blood samples were shipped either frozen or at room temperature. General conclusions and limits of the study: How much clinical and demographic metadata was included differed by source and by participant, and the metadata was provided uncurated.

The V and J genes are TRBV18 and TRBJ2-1; the best D guess is TRBD1, with 5 bases matching. The sample was PBMCs or T cells enriched from blood (not recorded which). The TCR originated in a woman aged 30 to 39 who had recovered from COVID-19. The CDR3 has the sequence CASRPQGSAYNEQFF. The sequenced DNA is TGTGCCAGCAGACCCCAGGGTTCGGCCTACAATGAGCAGTTCTTC.